This TCR beta chain emerged from a study of shared clonotypes between healthy human individuals. Using immunoSEQ multiplex PCR, the repertoire was profiled, and TCRdb retains in-frame clones only, with some absent. This table has roughly 2,500,000 clones, 93% appearing once. Study-wide results and caveats: Rarefaction indicated that sorted-subset sequencing remained incomplete although depth was large.

Concerning this clone: Its target is unknown.

Germline CDR1 is SGHRS and CDR2 is YFSETQ. This CDR3 spans 15 amino acids. V was clipped by 4 bases and J by 0 bases, with 12 bases between them. The clonotype was recovered from a man aged 18 to 30 in good health. Some clones in this sample may be carry-over from other donors' samples. This chain links TRBV5-1 with TRBJ2-3; no definite D call. Specimen: naive CD4+ T cells from PBMCs. Subset reported: CD45RA+ positively selected. The CDR3 reads CASSIQSSSTDTQYF. The CDR3 DNA follows: TGCGCCAGCAGCATCCAATCCTCTAGCACAGATACGCAGTATTTT.